These T cell receptor beta chains were read from a single sample in a study of OX40 agonist ivuxolimab in advanced cancers. Profiling relied on immunoSEQ multiplex PCR, and the TCRdb table lists in-frame clones only, not all of them. The table has tens of thousands of clones, 75% to 80% seen once. The input for sequencing was CD4+ or CD8+ T cells sorted from blood, taken in a trial of the OX40 agonist ivuxolimab. The receptors were sampled from an adult with an advanced solid tumor such as melanoma, head and neck, liver or kidney cancer. Both conserved end residues are part of each CDR3. The D gene is left open where the match is weak. Some rows have no size entry. The others give once, few or many, or a class for an expanded clone.

V	size	D	length	J	DNA	CDR3
TRBV9	few	-	19	TRBJ2-4	TGTGCCAGCAGCGTAGACCCCTCAGGGTACGAAATAGCCAAAAACATTCAGTACTTC	CASSVDPSGYEIAKNIQYF
TRBV20-1	-	TRBD2	11	TRBJ2-1	TGCAGTGCTAGGCGGGAGTATGAGCAGTTCTTC	CSARREYEQFF
TRBV7-6	-	-	15	TRBJ2-1	TGTGCCAGCAGCTTAGAGGGTGGGATATACAATGAGCAGTTCTTC	CASSLEGGIYNEQFF
TRBV19	-	TRBD1	14	TRBJ1-5	TGTGCCAGTCGGACAGGGTATGGCAATCAGCCCCAGCATTTT	CASRTGYGNQPQHF
TRBV5-1	few	-	15	TRBJ2-7	TGCGCCAGCAGGGAGGGACTGAAGAGATTCTACGAGCAGTACTTC	CASREGLKRFYEQYF
TRBV2	-	-	14	TRBJ2-7	TGTGCCAGCAGTGAAGCGCTGGCGAGAAACGAGCAGTACTTC	CASSEALARNEQYF
TRBV28	few	-	16	TRBJ1-2	TGTGCCAGCAGTTTATTTCCGGGACGGACGTTCTATGGCTACACCTTC	CASSLFPGRTFYGYTF
TRBV29-1	once	TRBD2	19	TRBJ2-3	TGCAGCGGGGGACACCACATCAAACTAGCGGGAGACGGCTCAGATACGCAGTATTTT	CSGGHHIKLAGDGSDTQYF
TRBV12-5	-	-	13	TRBJ2-7	TGTGCTAGTGGTCCCCCCGTTTCCTACGAGCAGTACTTC	CASGPPVSYEQYF
TRBV5-4	-	-	15	TRBJ2-5	TGTGCCAGCAGCCCGGGTACGGGAGCTCGGGAGACCCAGTACTTC	CASSPGTGARETQYF
TRBV7-7	-	-	16	TRBJ2-7	TGCGCCAGCAGCGCCCGTCCGTTCAGAGCAGTATACGAGCAGTACTTC	CASSARPFRAVYEQYF
TRBV5-1	-	TRBD2	19	TRBJ2-1	TGCGCCAGCAGCTCCCTGTGGCGGGAGGGTCCTAGCTCCTACAATGAGCAGTTCTTC	CASSSLWREGPSSYNEQFF